This T cell receptor (beta chain) was documented in a study of shared clonotypes between healthy human individuals. Study at large: Contributing individuals were a couple of females and a few males aged 18 to 49. Three plates were used per donor for CD4 naive, three for CD4 memory, two for CD8 naive and one for CD8 memory.

Researchers ran the assay at a deep level. Profiled with immunoSEQ multiplex PCR; TCRdb holds only in-frame clones, not every one. The data contain 2 million to 3 million clones, more than 85% of them singletons. It was into CD45RA+ naive and CD45RA-negative memory subsets that the CD4+ cells were split. CDR3 length: 15 residues. The V and J ends lost 5 bases and 3 bases respectively, with 17 bases between them. Per the germline V gene, CDR1 is MNHNS and CDR2 is SASEGT. The clonotype comes from a man aged 18 to 30 in good health. Some clones in this sample may be carry-over from other donors' samples. The sequencing input was naive CD4+ T cells from PBMCs. Subset reported: CD45RA+ positively selected. V is TRBV6-1 and J is TRBJ2-7, with TRBD1 as a possible D gene (6 bases). The CDR3 loop reads CASSFMTGDFYEQYF. As DNA, the CDR3 is TGTGCCAGCAGTTTCATGACAGGTGACTTCTACGAGCAGTACTTC.